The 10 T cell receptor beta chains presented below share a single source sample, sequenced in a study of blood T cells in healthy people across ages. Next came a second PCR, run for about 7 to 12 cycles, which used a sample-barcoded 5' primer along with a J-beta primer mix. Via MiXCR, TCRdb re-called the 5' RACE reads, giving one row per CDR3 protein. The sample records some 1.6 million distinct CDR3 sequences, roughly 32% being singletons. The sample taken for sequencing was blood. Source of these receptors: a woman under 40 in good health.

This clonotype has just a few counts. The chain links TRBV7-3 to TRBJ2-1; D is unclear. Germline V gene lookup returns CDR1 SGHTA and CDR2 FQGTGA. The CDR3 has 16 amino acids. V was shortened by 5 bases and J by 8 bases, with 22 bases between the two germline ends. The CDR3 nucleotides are TGTGCCAGCAGCCCCCCAGGCCTCTTGCCCTTCCATGAGCAGTTCTTC. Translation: CASSPPGLLPFHEQFF.

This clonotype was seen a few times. In nucleotides, the CDR3 is TGTGCCAGCAGTTATAATAGCGGGAGGGCCCCAGATACGCAGTATTTT. It specifies CASSYNSGRAPDTQYF. J is TRBJ2-3 and V is TRBV28, with TRBD2 matching 11 bases. From germline, CDR1 is MDHEN and CDR2 SYDVKM. The CDR3 loop spans 16 amino acids. V dropped 4 bases and J dropped 4; count of bases not matched to a gene: 7.

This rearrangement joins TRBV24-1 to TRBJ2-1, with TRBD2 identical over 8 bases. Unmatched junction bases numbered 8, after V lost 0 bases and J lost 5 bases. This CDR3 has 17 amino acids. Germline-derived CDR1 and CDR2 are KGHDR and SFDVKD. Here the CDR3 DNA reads TGTGCCACCAGTGATTTGCGAGCGGGGGCCGGGAACAATGAGCAGTTCTTC. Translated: CATSDLRAGAGNNEQFF.

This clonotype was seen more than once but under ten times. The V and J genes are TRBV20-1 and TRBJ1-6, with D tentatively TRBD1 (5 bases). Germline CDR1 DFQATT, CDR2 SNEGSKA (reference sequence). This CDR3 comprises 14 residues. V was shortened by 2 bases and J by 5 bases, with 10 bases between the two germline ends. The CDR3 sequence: CSARTPGDNSPLHF. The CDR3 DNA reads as TGCAGTGCTAGAACCCCGGGGGATAATTCACCCCTCCACTTT.

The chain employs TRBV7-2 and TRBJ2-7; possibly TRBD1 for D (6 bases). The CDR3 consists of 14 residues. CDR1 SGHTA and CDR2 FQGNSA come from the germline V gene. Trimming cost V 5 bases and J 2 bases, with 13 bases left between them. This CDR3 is CASSVYRETYEQYF. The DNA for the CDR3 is TGTGCCAGCAGCGTTTACAGGGAAACCTACGAGCAGTACTTC.

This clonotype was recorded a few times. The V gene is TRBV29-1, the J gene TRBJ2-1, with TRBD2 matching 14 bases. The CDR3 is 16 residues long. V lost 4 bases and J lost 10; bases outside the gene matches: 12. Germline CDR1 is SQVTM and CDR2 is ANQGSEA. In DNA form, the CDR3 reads TGCAGCGTTGCGGGAGGGGGGACTAGCGGGAGCGGAGAGCAGTTCTTC. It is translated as CSVAGGGTSGSGEQFF.

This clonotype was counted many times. CDR3 DNA: TGTGCCAGCAGTTTTATCTCAGATACGCAGTATTTT. Translation gives CASSFISDTQYF. The chain recombines TRBV12-3 or TRBV12-4 with TRBJ2-3; no clear D. This CDR3 is built from 12 residues. V was trimmed by 3 bases and J by 4 bases, leaving 5 bases between them.

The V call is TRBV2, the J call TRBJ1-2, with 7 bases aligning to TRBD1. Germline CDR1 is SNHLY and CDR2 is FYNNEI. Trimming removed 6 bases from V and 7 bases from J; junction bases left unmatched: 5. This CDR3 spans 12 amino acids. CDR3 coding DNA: TGTGCCAGCAGGACAGGGATCTTTGGCTACACCTTC. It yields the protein CASRTGIFGYTF.

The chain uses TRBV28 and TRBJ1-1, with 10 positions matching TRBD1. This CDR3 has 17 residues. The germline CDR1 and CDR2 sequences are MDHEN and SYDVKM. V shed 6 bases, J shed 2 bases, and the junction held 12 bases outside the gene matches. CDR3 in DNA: TGTGCCAGCAGCCGCCCCGGGACAGGGGTTAGAAACACTGAAGCTTTCTTT. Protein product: CASSRPGTGVRNTEAFF.

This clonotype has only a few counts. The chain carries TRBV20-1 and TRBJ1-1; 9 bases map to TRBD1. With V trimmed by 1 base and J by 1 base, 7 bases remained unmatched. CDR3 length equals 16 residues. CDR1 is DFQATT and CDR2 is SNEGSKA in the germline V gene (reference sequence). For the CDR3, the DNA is TGCAGTGCTAGAGGCCCGGGACAGGGAAAGAACACTGAAGCTTTCTTT. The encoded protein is CSARGPGQGKNTEAFF.